This T cell receptor (beta chain) stems from a study of human T cells and chemical hapten exposure. Study overall: The study traced per-sample TCR yield variation mainly to small differences in pooled library volumes. Study-level points and caveats: Expanded TCRs created a significantly greater count of big CDR3 similarity clusters than controls did.

TCRdb called the RACE reads again in MiXCR, with one record for every CDR3 protein. The table has 70,000 to 100,000 distinct CDR3 sequences, roughly 7.2% seen once. Indicated time point: patch test 1, 2 weeks after DPC sensitization. As to treatment: therapeutic diphenylcyclopropenone sensitization with weekly scalp DPC. This CDR3 is 16 amino acids long. The germline CDR1 and CDR2 sequences are LNHDA and SQIVND (reference sequence). Unmatched junction bases numbered 7, after V lost 1 base and J lost 5 bases. In the case of this clonotype: Its antigen is not identified.

This receptor was identified in a woman aged 25 to 39 with alopecia areata. Some clones in this sample may be carry-over from other donors' samples. J is TRBJ1-4 and V is TRBV19; TRBD1 aligns across 7 bases. This sample comprised whole blood, obtained in connection with sensitization to the hapten diphenylcyclopropenone (DPC). The CDR3 protein is CASSIGGTDTNEKLFF. In DNA form, the CDR3 reads TGTGCCAGTAGTATAGGGGGGACAGACACAAATGAAAAACTGTTTTTT.